A single sample gave rise to the 9 T cell receptor beta chains below, sequenced in a study of shared clonotypes between healthy human individuals. Sequenced by immunoSEQ multiplex PCR; TCRdb stores in-frame clones only, minus some. This table holds roughly 500,000 clones, about four fifths found once. Sequencing was done on a sample of PBMCs. These receptors were collected from a woman in her forties in good health. Some clones in this sample may be carry-over from other donors' samples.

The chain employs TRBV11-1 and TRBJ2-7, with D perhaps TRBD2 (5 bases). Trimming cost V 5 bases and J 9 bases, with 17 bases left between them. The CDR3 is made up of 13 amino acids. Per the germline V gene, CDR1 is SGHAT and CDR2 is FQDESV (reference sequence). CDR3 protein: CASSPNRDPGQYF. The CDR3 DNA sequence: TGTGCCAGCAGCCCAAACCGGGATCCTGGGCAGTACTTC.

V gene TRBV5-1 combines with J gene TRBJ2-7; 14 bases line up with TRBD2. CDR3 length equals 18 residues. Germline lookup yields CDR1 SGHRS and CDR2 YFSETQ. Unmatched junction bases numbered 13, after V lost 4 bases and J lost 4 bases. CDR3 sequence reads: CASSLVTSGRADLYEQYF. The CDR3 DNA reads as TGCGCCAGCAGCCTAGTGACTAGCGGGAGGGCCGATTTGTACGAGCAGTACTTC.

V gene TRBV7-2 combines with J gene TRBJ2-1; 8 nucleotides line up with TRBD2. The CDR3 has 14 amino acids. CDR1 and CDR2 (germline): SGHTA, FQGNSA. V dropped 2 bases and J dropped 8; count of bases not matched to a gene: 5. CDR3 DNA: TGTGCCAGCAGCTTAACTAGCGGTGGCTATGAGCAGTTCTTC. The encoded protein is CASSLTSGGYEQFF.

The chain links TRBV7-9 to TRBJ2-3; 7 bases match TRBD1. J lost 6 bases, V lost 1 base, and 7 bases had no gene match. Germline loops: CDR1 SEHNR, CDR2 FQNEAQ (reference sequence). The CDR3 sequence is 15 residues long. Here the CDR3 DNA reads TGTGCCAGCAGCTTAGTGAAGGGGGCACGGGATACGCAGTATTTT. It translates to CASSLVKGARDTQYF.

The gene calls are TRBV10-3 and TRBJ2-2; tentative D call: TRBD1 (5 bases). The CDR3 length is 14 residues. From germline, CDR1 is ENHRY and CDR2 SYGVKD. V shed 5 bases and J shed 0 bases, with 7 bases lying between them. The CDR3 loop is CAISRQSNTGELFF. CDR3 in DNA: TGTGCCATCAGTAGACAGTCGAACACCGGGGAGCTGTTTTTT.

CDR3 protein: CASSQDHEFGNEQFF. The CDR3 coding sequence is TGCGCCAGCAGCCAAGATCATGAATTTGGCAATGAGCAGTTCTTC. V is TRBV4-3 and J is TRBJ2-1; D gene ambiguous. Germline V lookup: CDR1 LGHNA, CDR2 YSLEER. The CDR3 length is 15 residues. V lost 0 bases, J lost 6 bases, and 12 bases lay in between.

The chain has TRBV5-1 and TRBJ2-1; D remains unclear. CDR3 size: 15 residues. With 7 bases removed from V and 6 bases from J, the gap between germline ends came to 20 bases. The germline V gene encodes CDR1 SGHRS and CDR2 YFSETQ. CDR3 in DNA: TGCGCCAGCCGGAGTACCTTGGGTAGTGGCAATGAGCAGTTCTTC. Translation gives CASRSTLGSGNEQFF. The variable domain in full, completed from reference TRBV5-1 and TRBJ2-1, reads KAGVTQTPRYLIKTRGQQVTLSCSPISGHRSVSWYQQTPGQGLQFLFEYFSETQRNKGNFPGRFSGRQFSNSRSEMNVSTLELGDSALYLCASRSTLGSGNEQFFGPGTRLTVL.

The chain combines TRBV11-2 with TRBJ2-3, with 10 bases fitting TRBD1. V trimming: 3 bases; J trimming: 6 bases; junction bases outside the gene matches: 6. The CDR3 spans 15 residues. Per the germline V gene, CDR1 is SGHAT and CDR2 is FQNNGV. Written as DNA, the CDR3 is TGTGCCAGCAGCTTGGGATGGGACAGGGGCGATACGCAGTATTTT. This codes for CASSLGWDRGDTQYF.

V gene TRBV11-1 combines with J gene TRBJ2-7; maybe TRBD2 (6 bases). The CDR3 length is 14 residues. Trimming cost V 2 bases and J 2 bases, with 10 bases left between them. Germline CDR1 is SGHAT and CDR2 is FQDESV (reference sequence). CDR3 amino acids: CASSLSGPTYEQYF. In DNA, the CDR3 is TGTGCCAGCAGCTTAAGCGGGCCTACCTACGAGCAGTACTTC. The full variable domain, rest sourced from reference TRBV11-1 and TRBJ2-7, is EAEVAQSPRYKITEKSQAVAFWCDPISGHATLYWYRQILGQGPELLVQFQDESVVDDSQLPKDRFSAERLKGVDSTLKIQPAELGDSAMYLCASSLSGPTYEQYFGPGTRLTVT.